These 21 T cell receptor beta chains came from one sample sequenced in a study of blood T cell repertoires in COVID-19. Generated by immunoSEQ multiplex PCR, the TCRdb table keeps only in-frame clones and is missing some. The table has more than 95,000 clones, about 88% seen once. The sample comprised peripheral blood. These receptors were taken from a woman of 80 years or more with acute or convalescent COVID-19.

The V gene is TRBV4-1, the J gene TRBJ2-5, with D unclear. CDR1 and CDR2 from the germline V gene are MGHRA and YSYEKL. The CDR3 has 13 residues. Trimming removed 3 bases at V and 4 bases at J, with 9 bases between. The CDR3 protein is CASSQAPAETQYF. Written as DNA, the CDR3 is TGCGCCAGCAGCCAGGCCCCCGCAGAGACCCAGTACTTC.

This chain uses TRBV6-6 with TRBJ2-3, with 9 bases identical to TRBD1. The V gene end was trimmed by 4 bases and the J gene end by 6 bases; junction bases not matched to a gene: 5. From germline, CDR1 is MNHNY and CDR2 SVGAGI (reference sequence). The CDR3 sequence is 14 residues long. Written as DNA, the CDR3 is TGTGCCAGCAGTTTGACAGGGGGGAGGGATACGCAGTATTTT. Translated, it gives CASSLTGGRDTQYF.

The V call is TRBV18, the J call TRBJ2-1; 10 bases line up with TRBD2. Germline V gene lookup returns CDR1 KGHSH and CDR2 LQKENI. CDR3 size: 15 residues. The J segment lost 5 bases and the V segment lost 6 bases, leaving 7 bases of the junction unmatched. The CDR3 region has the DNA TGTGCCAGCTCGCTAGGACTAGCGGAGAACAATGAGCAGTTCTTC. It codes for CASSLGLAENNEQFF.

As regards this clone: In the same sample, other DNA sequences code for this CDR3. The genes are TRBV18 and TRBJ1-1, with 7 bases that match TRBD1. J lost 3 bases, V lost 3 bases, and 1 base had no gene match. Germline loops: CDR1 KGHSH, CDR2 LQKENI. This CDR3 is 13 amino acids long. The CDR3 DNA reads TGTGCCAGCTCACCCGGACAGGACACTGAAGCTTTCTTT. It encodes CASSPGQDTEAFF.

This sequence joins TRBV2 and TRBJ2-1; the match to TRBD1 covers 8 bases. Unmatched junction bases numbered 7, after V lost 4 bases and J lost 2 bases. In germline, CDR1 is SNHLY, CDR2 FYNNEI. This CDR3 contains 16 residues. The CDR3 nucleotides read TGTGCCAGCAGTGGTATTGGGACAGGCGCCTACAATGAGCAGTTCTTC. Translated, it gives CASSGIGTGAYNEQFF.

The chain couples TRBV27 to TRBJ1-5; maybe TRBD1 (5 bases). Germline CDR1 and CDR2: MNHEY and SMNVEV (reference sequence). The CDR3 length is 16 residues. Trimming cost V 4 bases and J 2 bases, with 15 bases left between them. The CDR3 DNA follows: TGTGCCAGCAGTTCTCGGAGGGGTTGGGGCAATCAGCCCCAGCATTTT. Encoded protein: CASSSRRGWGNQPQHF.

V is TRBV5-1 and J is TRBJ2-5, with 11 positions matching TRBD2. V lost 0 bases, J lost 7 bases, and 8 bases stayed unmatched. Germline CDR1 SGHRS, CDR2 YFSETQ. This CDR3 is built from 16 residues. Here the CDR3 DNA reads TGCGCCAGCAGCTTGGGTTCGACTAGCGGGGTTCGGACCCAGTACTTC. This codes for CASSLGSTSGVRTQYF.

V gene TRBV6-5 combines with J gene TRBJ2-1; TRBD2 agrees at 9 bases. Germline V CDR1 and CDR2: MNHEY, SVGAGI. V shed 6 bases, J shed 5 bases, and the junction held 5 bases outside the gene matches. The length of the CDR3 is 14 residues. The CDR3 nucleotides are TGTGCCAGCAGCGGGACTAGCTCGGACAATGAGCAGTTCTTC. Its protein is CASSGTSSDNEQFF.

The rearrangement joins TRBV4-3 to TRBJ2-4, with TRBD1 matching over 7 bases. The CDR3 has 18 amino acids. V lost 0 bases to trimming and J lost 1 base; unmatched junction nucleotides: 9. In germline, CDR1 is LGHNA, CDR2 YSLEER. The CDR3 nucleotides are TGCGCCAGCAGCCAAGATCCGGGACAGCAGGACGCCAAAAACATTCAGTACTTC. It translates to CASSQDPGQQDAKNIQYF.

The chain combines TRBV5-8 with TRBJ2-5, with D perhaps TRBD2 (5 bases). The CDR3 totals 12 residues. V lost 2 bases to trimming and J lost 14 bases, with 16 bases between them. Per germline, CDR1 SGHTS and CDR2 YDEGEE. In DNA, the CDR3 is TGTGCCAGCAGCTTATTAGGACCCGGACTTTACTTC. Protein sequence: CASSLLGPGLYF.

With respect to this clone: A read error may account for a junction end that differs from germline. In nucleotides, the CDR3 is TGTGCCAGCAGCTTACCGGGACAGGGGGTACTTCTCTTT. Encoded protein: CASSLPGQGVLLF. The chain carries TRBV7-6 and TRBJ1-1, with 11 bases aligning to TRBD1. CDR3 length equals 13 residues. Germline V lookup: CDR1 SGHVS, CDR2 FNYEAQ.

Remarks on this clone: Other DNA sequences in this specimen translate into the identical CDR3. The CDR3 sequence is CASSLQGSYGYTF. DNA of the CDR3: TGTGCCAGCAGCCTACAGGGCAGCTATGGCTACACCTTC. V and J are TRBV7-2 and TRBJ1-2; TRBD1 is a possible D gene (6 bases). CDR1 is SGHTA and CDR2 is FQGNSA in the germline V gene. There are 13 residues in the CDR3. Between the trimmed V and J ends, which lost 5 bases and 4 bases, there was a span of 11 bases.

The chain carries TRBV12-3 or TRBV12-4 and TRBJ1-5, with D uncertain. Trimming stripped 4 bases from V and 9 bases from J, with 13 bases between. The CDR3 runs 13 residues. The chain's CDR3 is CASSWLGSGPQHF. The CDR3 region has the DNA TGTGCCAGCAGTTGGTTGGGTTCAGGGCCCCAGCATTTT.

The chain carries TRBV5-1 and TRBJ2-3; 7 nucleotides align to TRBD2. J was trimmed by 0 bases and V by 4 bases; bases with no gene match: 8. The CDR3 has 16 residues. The germline gives CDR1 SGHRS, CDR2 YFSETQ. CDR3 amino acids: CASSAGGSLSTDTQYF. The CDR3 DNA reads as TGCGCCAGCAGCGCCGGGGGGTCCCTTAGCACAGATACGCAGTATTTT.

The rearrangement joins TRBV4-2 to TRBJ1-1; possibly TRBD1 for D (5 bases). Trimming shortened V by 4 bases and J by 0 bases, and 15 bases separated the two germline ends. CDR1 LGHNA and CDR2 YNFKEQ come from the germline V gene. The CDR3 has 16 residues. This CDR3 is CASSRDLTALNTEAFF. As DNA, the CDR3 is TGTGCCAGCAGCCGCGACCTGACAGCTTTGAACACTGAAGCTTTCTTT.

This chain links TRBV6-2 or TRBV6-3 with TRBJ1-6; 7 bases match TRBD1. CDR1 and CDR2 (germline): MNHEY, SVGEGT. J gave up 0 bases and V 0 bases, and 5 bases lay outside the gene matches. This CDR3 spans 18 amino acids. CDR3 DNA: TGTGCCAGCAGTTACTCGATGGGACAGAGCTCCTATAATTCACCCCTCCACTTT. Translating it yields CASSYSMGQSSYNSPLHF.

V is TRBV7-2 and J is TRBJ1-6; a possible D gene is TRBD1 (5 bases). Germline loops: CDR1 SGHTA, CDR2 FQGNSA. V was clipped by 1 base and J by 7 bases, with 11 bases between them. The CDR3 totals 15 residues. The CDR3 loop is CASSLGQGVNSPLHF. DNA of the CDR3: TGTGCCAGCAGCTTAGGGCAAGGGGTAAATTCACCCCTCCACTTT.

This clone was counted a few times. The V call is TRBV18, the J call TRBJ1-2; 9 bases map to TRBD1. Germline V CDR1 and CDR2: KGHSH, LQKENI. This CDR3 is built from 16 residues. V lost 2 bases and J lost 4; bases outside the gene matches: 8. The CDR3 DNA follows: TGTGCCAGCTCACCATCCACAGGGGGCGGAATCTATGGCTACACCTTC. It is translated as CASSPSTGGGIYGYTF. Supplemented by reference TRBV18 and TRBJ1-2, the full variable domain reads NAGVMQNPRHLVRRRGQEARLRCSPMKGHSHVYWYRQLPEEGLKFMVYLQKENIIDESGMPKERFSAEFPKEGPSILRIQQVVRGDSAAYFCASSPSTGGGIYGYTFGSGTRLTVV.

A few counts support this clone. This chain connects TRBV5-6 to TRBJ1-1; 8 bases agree with TRBD1. With 5 bases clipped from V and 4 bases from J, the junction kept 10 bases outside the gene matches. CDR3 length: 15 residues. Germline V gene lookup returns CDR1 SGHDT and CDR2 YYEEEE. CDR3 sequence (DNA): TGTGCCAGCAGACCCTGGACAGGGAGGACCACTGAAGCTTTCTTT. Translation gives CASRPWTGRTTEAFF.

This clone was counted a single time. The V and J genes are TRBV19 and TRBJ2-7; D gene uncertain. The CDR3 extends over 13 amino acids. Germline lookup yields CDR1 LNHDA and CDR2 SQIVND (reference sequence). V was pared by 3 bases and J by 3 bases, with 9 bases between. CDR3 in amino acids: CASSMVVFYEQYF. CDR3 bases: TGTGCCAGTAGTATGGTAGTTTTCTACGAGCAGTACTTC.

This clone was counted a single time. The chain joins TRBV3-1 (or the pseudogene TRBV3-2) to TRBJ2-7; D not certain. Trimming shortened V by 1 base and J by 6 bases, and 13 bases separated the two germline ends. The V gene's germline CDR1 is LGHDT and CDR2 YNNKEL (reference sequence). The CDR3 consists of 14 residues. CDR3 region: CASSQGSSTSEQYF. In DNA form, the CDR3 reads TGTGCCAGCAGCCAAGGGTCAAGTACCAGCGAGCAGTACTTC.